The entry that follows covers one T cell receptor beta chain sequence. Its target is unknown. UMI labels and 5' RACE were used to prepare the TRB cDNA libraries. TCRdb reprocessed the 5' RACE reads, keeping one entry per CDR3 protein, no DNA. The sample's table shows nearly 90,000 distinct CDR3 sequences. A CD45RO-CCR7+CD27+CD95- profile was what naive CD8+ T cells displayed. Germline loops: CDR1 LGHDT, CDR2 YNNKEL (reference sequence). The CDR3 has 16 residues. These data come from a study of CXCR3-negative and CXCR3-positive naive CD8 T cells. Study at large: The study obtained 130 million to 150 million TRB reads, about 1.5 +/- 0.3 million per library. General study results and limits: CXCR3-positive naive cells had more hydrophobic TRB CDR3s than CXCR3-negative naive cells.

This receptor was obtained from a human donor in good health. Some clones in this sample may be carry-over from other donors' samples. Sequencing input: naive CXCR3+ CD8+ T cells from blood. Stated subset: CD45RO-CCR7+CD27+CD95- naive CD8+ T cells expressing CXCR3 (TNR3+). V and J are TRBV3-1 and TRBJ2-3; the TRBD1 assignment by TCRdb is unverifiable without DNA. CDR3 sequence: CASSARDRGPTDTQYF.